The 7 T cell receptor beta chains given below trace back to one sample, sequenced in a study of cytotoxic CD8 clonotypes in ibrutinib-treated CLL. Clones were sequenced by immunoSEQ multiplex PCR, and TCRdb holds only the in-frame ones, with some missing. The table has about 63,000 clones, roughly 70% seen once. The sequencing used PBMCs, collected after 12 months of ibrutinib treatment. The receptors stem from a human donor with chronic lymphocytic leukemia.

This clone came up once. The rearrangement joins TRBV5-1 to TRBJ2-7; D unclear. CDR1 and CDR2 (germline): SGHRS, YFSETQ. V was clipped by 1 base and J by 6 bases, with 8 bases between them. The CDR3 length is 12 residues. Here the CDR3 DNA reads TGCGCCAGCAGCTTGACGGAGCGCGAGCAGTACTTC. This codes for CASSLTEREQYF.

The chain links TRBV6-1 to TRBJ2-7; the D gene is possibly TRBD2 (6 bases). Germline-derived CDR1 and CDR2 are MNHNS and SASEGT. CDR3 length equals 14 residues. The V gene lost 3 bases and the J gene lost 6 bases, with 15 bases spanning the gap. The CDR3 DNA sequence: TGTGCCAGCAGTGATGTAATGGGAGCGGGCGAGCAGTACTTC. It is translated as CASSDVMGAGEQYF.

V gene TRBV6-1 combines with J gene TRBJ2-1; 9 bases are shared with TRBD2. CDR1 and CDR2 from the germline V gene are MNHNS and SASEGT. V trimming: 3 bases; J trimming: 7 bases; junction bases outside the gene matches: 4. The CDR3 has 14 residues. CDR3 in DNA: TGTGCCAGCAGTGATGGCGGGAGGGGTAATGAGCAGTTCTTC. The encoded protein is CASSDGGRGNEQFF.

This clone has a handful of counts. The gene calls are TRBV18 and TRBJ2-1, with TRBD1 identical over 7 bases. The CDR3 is 13 amino acids. J gave up 8 bases and V 8 bases, and 9 bases lay outside the gene matches. Germline CDR1 reads KGHSH; CDR2 reads LQKENI. The CDR3 reads CASTGQMLDEQFF. CDR3 DNA: TGTGCCAGCACGGGACAGATGCTGGATGAGCAGTTCTTC.

V usage is TRBV5-6 and J usage is TRBJ2-3; perhaps TRBD1 as D (5 bases). Germline V CDR1 and CDR2: SGHDT, YYEEEE. V was cut by 5 bases and J by 6 bases, with 7 bases left in between. There are 11 residues in the CDR3. The CDR3 reads CASRGPDTQYF. CDR3 bases: TGTGCCAGCAGGGGGCCGGATACGCAGTATTTT.

This chain connects TRBV5-6 to TRBJ2-7; 7 nucleotides match TRBD1. This CDR3 has 15 residues. With 7 bases clipped from V and 7 bases from J, the junction kept 17 bases outside the gene matches. Germline V gene lookup returns CDR1 SGHDT and CDR2 YYEEEE. CDR3 protein: CASGGEQGNVGEQYF. CDR3 nucleotide sequence: TGTGCCAGCGGAGGAGAACAGGGGAATGTCGGAGAGCAGTACTTC. The entire variable domain, with the rest obtained from reference TRBV5-6 and TRBJ2-7, is as follows: DAGVTQSPTHLIKTRGQQVTLRCSPKSGHDTVSWYQQALGQGPQFIFQYYEEEERQRGNFPDRFSGHQFPNYSSELNVNALLLGDSALYLCASGGEQGNVGEQYFGPGTRLTVT.

The chain has TRBV11-3 and TRBJ2-1; D not certain. Germline CDR1 is SGHNT and CDR2 is YENEEA. This CDR3 contains 11 residues. Trimming took off 5 bases at V and 9 bases at J, with 8 bases between the two ends. CDR3 residues: CASSLTGEQFF. CDR3 nucleotide sequence: TGTGCCAGCAGCCTCACGGGTGAGCAGTTCTTC. The full variable domain, in which reference TRBV11-3 and TRBJ2-1 provide the parts outside the CDR3, is EAGVVQSPRYKIIEKKQPVAFWCNPISGHNTLYWYLQNLGQGPELLIRYENEEAVDDSQLPKDRFSAERLKGVDSTLKIQPAELGDSAVYLCASSLTGEQFFGPGTRLTVL.